The present T cell receptor beta chain was sequenced within a study of early T cells in non-severe SARS-CoV-2 infection. Across the whole study: RNA in bulk from unsorted whole blood was sequenced, and chains were unpaired.

The CDR3 sequence is 15 residues long. The V gene's germline CDR1 is LNHDA and CDR2 SQIVND (reference sequence). The V segment lost 1 base and the J segment 6 bases; nucleotides outside the gene matches: 6. Individually, cDNA molecules had unique molecular identifiers attached to them. TCRdb independently ran MiXCR on the 5' RACE reads; one entry per CDR3 protein. The sample holds about 33,000 distinct CDR3 sequences, about 5% seen once. This clonotype was seen a handful of times. The chain employs TRBV19 and TRBJ1-5; 7 nucleotides line up with TRBD1. This clonotype was obtained from an adult who was a healthcare worker with PCR-confirmed SARS-CoV-2 infection or an uninfected control (not recorded which). The specimen was whole blood. The CDR3 DNA sequence: TGTGCCAGTAGTATAGTCTACCCAGGGGGTCAGCCCCAGCATTTT. Amino acid sequence: CASSIVYPGGQPQHF.